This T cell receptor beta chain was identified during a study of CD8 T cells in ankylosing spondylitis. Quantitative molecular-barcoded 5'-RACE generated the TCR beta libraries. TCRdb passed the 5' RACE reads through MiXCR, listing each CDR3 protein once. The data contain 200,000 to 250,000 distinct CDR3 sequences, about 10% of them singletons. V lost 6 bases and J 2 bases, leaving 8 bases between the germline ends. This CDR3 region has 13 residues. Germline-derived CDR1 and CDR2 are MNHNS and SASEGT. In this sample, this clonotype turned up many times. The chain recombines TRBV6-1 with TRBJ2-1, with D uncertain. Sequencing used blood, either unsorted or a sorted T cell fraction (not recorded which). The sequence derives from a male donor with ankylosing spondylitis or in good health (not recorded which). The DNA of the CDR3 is TGTGCCAGCAGGGCCTCCACCTACAATGAGCAGTTCTTC. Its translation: CASRASTYNEQFF.